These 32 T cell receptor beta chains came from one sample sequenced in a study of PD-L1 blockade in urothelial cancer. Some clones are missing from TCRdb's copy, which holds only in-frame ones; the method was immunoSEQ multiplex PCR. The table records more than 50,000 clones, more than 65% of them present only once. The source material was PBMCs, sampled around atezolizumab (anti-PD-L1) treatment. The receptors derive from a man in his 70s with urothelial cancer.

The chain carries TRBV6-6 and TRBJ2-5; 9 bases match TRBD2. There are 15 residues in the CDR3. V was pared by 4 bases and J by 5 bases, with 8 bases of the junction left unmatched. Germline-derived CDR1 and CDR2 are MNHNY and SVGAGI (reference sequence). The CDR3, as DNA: TGTGCCAGCAGTTCGAGCGGGAGGAGTACCGAGACCCAGTACTTC. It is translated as CASSSSGRSTETQYF.

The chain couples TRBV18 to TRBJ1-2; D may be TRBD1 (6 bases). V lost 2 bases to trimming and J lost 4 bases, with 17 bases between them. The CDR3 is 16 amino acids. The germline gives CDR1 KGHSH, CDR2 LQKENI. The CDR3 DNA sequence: TGTGCCAGCTCACCATTTGGGCAGGGGTCGGCCTATGGCTACACCTTC. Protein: CASSPFGQGSAYGYTF.

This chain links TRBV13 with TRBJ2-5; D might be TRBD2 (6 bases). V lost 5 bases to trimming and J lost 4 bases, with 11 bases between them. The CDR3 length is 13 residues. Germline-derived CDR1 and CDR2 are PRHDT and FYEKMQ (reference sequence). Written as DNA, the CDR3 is TGTGCCAGCAGCCAGACTAGGGGAGAGACCCAGTACTTC. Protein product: CASSQTRGETQYF.

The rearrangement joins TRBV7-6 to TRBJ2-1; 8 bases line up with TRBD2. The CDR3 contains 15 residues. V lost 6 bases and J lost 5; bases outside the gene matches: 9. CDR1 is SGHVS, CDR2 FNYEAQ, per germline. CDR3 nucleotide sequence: TGTGCCAGCAGATCCTCTACTAGCGGCCACAATGAGCAGTTCTTC. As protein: CASRSSTSGHNEQFF.

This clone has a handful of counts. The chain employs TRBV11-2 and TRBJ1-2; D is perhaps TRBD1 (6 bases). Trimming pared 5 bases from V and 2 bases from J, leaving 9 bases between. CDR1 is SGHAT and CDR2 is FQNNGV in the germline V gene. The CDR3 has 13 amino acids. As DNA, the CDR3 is TGTGCCAGCAGCACCGACAGGAACTATGGCTACACCTTC. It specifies CASSTDRNYGYTF.

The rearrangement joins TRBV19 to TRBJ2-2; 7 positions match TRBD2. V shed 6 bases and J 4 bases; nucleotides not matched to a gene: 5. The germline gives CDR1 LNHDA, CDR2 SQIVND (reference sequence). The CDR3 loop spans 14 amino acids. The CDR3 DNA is TGTGCCAGTAGGTGGGAGGGCGGCACCGGGGAGCTGTTTTTT. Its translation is CASRWEGGTGELFF. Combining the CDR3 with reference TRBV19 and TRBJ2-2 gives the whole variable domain DGGITQSPKYLFRKEGQNVTLSCEQNLNHDAMYWYRQDPGQGLRLIYYSQIVNDFQKGDIAEGYSVSREKKESFPLTVTSAQKNPTAFYLCASRWEGGTGELFFGEGSRLTVL.

The DNA of the CDR3 is TGCAGTGCTAGCGGGACAGATACGCAGTATTTT. It is translated as CSASGTDTQYF. This chain joins TRBV20-1 and TRBJ2-3, with no clear D. Germline CDR1 DFQATT, CDR2 SNEGSKA (reference sequence). This CDR3 has 11 residues. The V end lost 3 bases, the J end lost 3 bases, and 4 bases lay between the germline ends.

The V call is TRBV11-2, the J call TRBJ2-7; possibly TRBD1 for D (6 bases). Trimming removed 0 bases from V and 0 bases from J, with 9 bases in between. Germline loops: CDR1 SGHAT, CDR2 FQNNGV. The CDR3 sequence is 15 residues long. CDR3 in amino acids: CASSLDRDTSYEQYF. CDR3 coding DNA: TGTGCCAGCAGCTTAGACCGGGACACCTCCTACGAGCAGTACTTC.

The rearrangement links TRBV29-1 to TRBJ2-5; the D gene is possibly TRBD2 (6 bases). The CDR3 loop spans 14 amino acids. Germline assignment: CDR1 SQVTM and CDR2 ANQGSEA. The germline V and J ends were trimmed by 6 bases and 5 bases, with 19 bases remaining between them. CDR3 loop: CSVVVGGSGETQYF. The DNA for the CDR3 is TGCAGCGTCGTAGTGGGGGGTTCCGGCGAGACCCAGTACTTC.

The CDR3: CASSTTGAEETQYF. The CDR3 coding sequence is TGCGCCAGCAGCACCACAGGGGCGGAAGAGACCCAGTACTTC. This sequence joins TRBV5-1 and TRBJ2-5, with 7 bases that match TRBD1. Germline V lookup: CDR1 SGHRS, CDR2 YFSETQ. The V gene end was trimmed by 4 bases and the J gene end by 3 bases; junction bases not matched to a gene: 6. This CDR3 comprises 14 residues.

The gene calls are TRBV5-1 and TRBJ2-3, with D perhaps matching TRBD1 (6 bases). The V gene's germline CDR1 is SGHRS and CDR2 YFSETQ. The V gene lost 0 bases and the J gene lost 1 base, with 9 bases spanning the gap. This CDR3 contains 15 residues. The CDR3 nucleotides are TGCGCCAGCAGCTTGGGTCACAGGGGCACAGATACGCAGTATTTT. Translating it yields CASSLGHRGTDTQYF.

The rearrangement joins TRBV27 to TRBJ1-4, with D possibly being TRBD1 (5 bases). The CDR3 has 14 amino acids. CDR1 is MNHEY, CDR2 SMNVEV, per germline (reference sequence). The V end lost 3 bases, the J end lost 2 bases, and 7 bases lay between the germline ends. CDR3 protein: CASSFRGTNEKLFF. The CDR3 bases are TGTGCCAGCAGTTTCCGGGGGACTAATGAAAAACTGTTTTTT. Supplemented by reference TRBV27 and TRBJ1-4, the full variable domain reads EAQVTQNPRYLITVTGKKLTVTCSQNMNHEYMSWYRQDPGLGLRQIYYSMNVEVTDKGDVPEGYKVSRKEKRNFPLILESPSPNQTSLYFCASSFRGTNEKLFFGSGTQLSVL.

DNA for the CDR3: TGTGCCTGGAGTGTACGTGGCGGCCTGGACGAGCAGTACTTC. It is translated as CAWSVRGGLDEQYF. V gene TRBV30 combines with J gene TRBJ2-7; no clear D. Trimming cost V 0 bases and J 5 bases, with 14 bases left between them. The CDR3 extends over 14 amino acids. Germline V gene data show CDR1 as GTSNPN and CDR2 as SVGIG (reference sequence).

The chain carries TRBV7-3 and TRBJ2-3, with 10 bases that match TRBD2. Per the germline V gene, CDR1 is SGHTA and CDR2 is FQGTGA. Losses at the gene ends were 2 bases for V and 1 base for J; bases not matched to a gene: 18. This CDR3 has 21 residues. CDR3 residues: CASSLQRRGGEAGGGTDTQYF. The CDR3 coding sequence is TGTGCCAGCAGCTTACAGCGGCGGGGAGGGGAAGCGGGAGGGGGCACAGATACGCAGTATTTT.

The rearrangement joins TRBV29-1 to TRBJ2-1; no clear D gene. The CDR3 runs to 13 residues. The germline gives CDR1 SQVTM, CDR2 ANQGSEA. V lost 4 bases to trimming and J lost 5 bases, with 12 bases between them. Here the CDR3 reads CSVGMGSNNEQFF. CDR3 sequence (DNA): TGCAGCGTTGGAATGGGTAGCAACAATGAGCAGTTCTTC.

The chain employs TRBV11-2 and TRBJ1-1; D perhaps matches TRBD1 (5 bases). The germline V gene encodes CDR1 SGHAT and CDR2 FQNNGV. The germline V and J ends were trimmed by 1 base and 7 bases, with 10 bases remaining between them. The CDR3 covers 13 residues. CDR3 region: CASSLGQGLEAFF. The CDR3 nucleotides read TGTGCCAGCAGCTTAGGGCAGGGACTTGAAGCTTTCTTT.

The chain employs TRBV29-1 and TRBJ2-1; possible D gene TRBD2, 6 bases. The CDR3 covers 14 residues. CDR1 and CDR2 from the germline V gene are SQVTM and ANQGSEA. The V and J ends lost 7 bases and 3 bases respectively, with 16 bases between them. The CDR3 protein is CSGRRAGNYNEQFF. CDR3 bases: TGCAGCGGTCGGAGGGCGGGAAACTACAATGAGCAGTTCTTC.

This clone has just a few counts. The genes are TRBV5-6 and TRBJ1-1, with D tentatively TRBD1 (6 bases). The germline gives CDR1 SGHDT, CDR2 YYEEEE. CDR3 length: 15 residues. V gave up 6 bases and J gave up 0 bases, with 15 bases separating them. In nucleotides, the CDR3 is TGTGCCAGCACCTTACAGGGTCTCCTGAACACTGAAGCTTTCTTT. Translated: CASTLQGLLNTEAFF.

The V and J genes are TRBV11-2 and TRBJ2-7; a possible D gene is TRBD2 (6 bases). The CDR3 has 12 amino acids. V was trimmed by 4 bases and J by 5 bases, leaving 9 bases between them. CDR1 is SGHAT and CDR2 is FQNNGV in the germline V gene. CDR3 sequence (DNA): TGTGCCAGCAGCTGGACGGGAGACGAGCAGTACTTC. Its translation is CASSWTGDEQYF. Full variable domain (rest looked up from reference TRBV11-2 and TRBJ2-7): EAGVAQSPRYKIIEKRQSVAFWCNPISGHATLYWYQQILGQGPKLLIQFQNNGVVDDSQLPKDRFSAERLKGVDSTLKIQPAKLEDSAVYLCASSWTGDEQYFGPGTRLTVT.

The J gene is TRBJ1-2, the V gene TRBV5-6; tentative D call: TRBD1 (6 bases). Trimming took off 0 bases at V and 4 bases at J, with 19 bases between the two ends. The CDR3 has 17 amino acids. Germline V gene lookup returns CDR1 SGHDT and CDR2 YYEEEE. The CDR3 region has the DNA TGTGCCAGCAGCTTGGTGGGGGCGGCCTTTCTATTCTATGGCTACACCTTC. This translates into CASSLVGAAFLFYGYTF.

CDR3 residues: CASRVAVISTDTQYF. CDR3 coding DNA: TGCGCCAGCAGGGTAGCGGTGATTAGCACAGATACGCAGTATTTT. The chain employs TRBV5-1 and TRBJ2-3, with a weak D call TRBD2 (6 bases). There are 15 residues in the CDR3. Germline V lookup: CDR1 SGHRS, CDR2 YFSETQ. Trimming took 5 bases from V and 0 from J, leaving 13 bases between them.

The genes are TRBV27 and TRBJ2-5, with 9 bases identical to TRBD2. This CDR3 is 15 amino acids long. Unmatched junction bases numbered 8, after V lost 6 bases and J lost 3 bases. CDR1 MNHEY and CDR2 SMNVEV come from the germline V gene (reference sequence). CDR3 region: CASRVGERGEETQYF. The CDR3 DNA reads TGTGCCAGCAGGGTCGGGGAGCGGGGGGAAGAGACCCAGTACTTC.

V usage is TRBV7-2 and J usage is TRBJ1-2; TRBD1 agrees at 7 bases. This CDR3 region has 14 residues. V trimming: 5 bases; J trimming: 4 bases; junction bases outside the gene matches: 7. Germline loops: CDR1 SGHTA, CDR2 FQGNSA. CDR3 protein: CASSPWTGPYGYTF. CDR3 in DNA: TGTGCCAGCAGCCCCTGGACAGGACCCTATGGCTACACCTTC. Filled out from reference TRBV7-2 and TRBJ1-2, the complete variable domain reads GAGVSQSPSNKVTEKGKDVELRCDPISGHTALYWYRQSLGQGLEFLIYFQGNSAPDKSGLPSDRFSAERTGGSVSTLTIQRTQQEDSAVYLCASSPWTGPYGYTFGSGTRLTVV.

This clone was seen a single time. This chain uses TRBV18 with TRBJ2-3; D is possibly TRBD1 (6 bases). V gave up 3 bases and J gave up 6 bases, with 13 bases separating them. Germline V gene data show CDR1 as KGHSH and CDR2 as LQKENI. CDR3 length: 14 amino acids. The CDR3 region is CASSPDSASDTQYF. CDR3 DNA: TGTGCCAGCTCACCGGACAGTGCGAGCGATACGCAGTATTTT.

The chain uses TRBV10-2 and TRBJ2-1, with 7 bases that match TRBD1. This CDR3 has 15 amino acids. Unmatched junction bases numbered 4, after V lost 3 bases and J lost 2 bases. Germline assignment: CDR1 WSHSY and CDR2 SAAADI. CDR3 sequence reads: CASSDWQGAYNEQFF. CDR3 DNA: TGCGCCAGCAGTGATTGGCAGGGGGCCTACAATGAGCAGTTCTTC.

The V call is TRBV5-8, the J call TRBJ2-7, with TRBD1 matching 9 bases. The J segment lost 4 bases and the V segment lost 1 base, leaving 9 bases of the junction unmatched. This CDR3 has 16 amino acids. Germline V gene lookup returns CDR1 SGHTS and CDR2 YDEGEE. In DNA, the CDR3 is TGTGCCAGCAGCTTGAACCTAGACAGGGGGAGATACGAGCAGTACTTC. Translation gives CASSLNLDRGRYEQYF.

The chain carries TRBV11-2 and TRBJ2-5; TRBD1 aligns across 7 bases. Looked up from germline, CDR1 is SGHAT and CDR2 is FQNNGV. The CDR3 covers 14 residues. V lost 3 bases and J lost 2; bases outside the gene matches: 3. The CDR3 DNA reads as TGTGCCAGCAGCTTGGGGGACAGTCAAGAGACCCAGTACTTC. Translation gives CASSLGDSQETQYF.

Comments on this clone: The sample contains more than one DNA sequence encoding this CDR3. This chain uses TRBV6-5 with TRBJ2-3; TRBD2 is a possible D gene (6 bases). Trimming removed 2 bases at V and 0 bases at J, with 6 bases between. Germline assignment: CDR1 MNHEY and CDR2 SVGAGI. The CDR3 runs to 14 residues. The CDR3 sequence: CASSYGGSTDTQYF. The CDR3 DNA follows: TGTGCCAGCAGTTACGGGGGGAGCACAGATACGCAGTATTTT.

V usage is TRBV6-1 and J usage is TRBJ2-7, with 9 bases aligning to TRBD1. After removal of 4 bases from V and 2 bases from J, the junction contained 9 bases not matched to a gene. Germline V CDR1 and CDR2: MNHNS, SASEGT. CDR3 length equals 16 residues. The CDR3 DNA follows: TGTGCCAGCAGTGCCCTTCCGGGACAGGGCGCCTACGAGCAGTACTTC. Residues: CASSALPGQGAYEQYF.

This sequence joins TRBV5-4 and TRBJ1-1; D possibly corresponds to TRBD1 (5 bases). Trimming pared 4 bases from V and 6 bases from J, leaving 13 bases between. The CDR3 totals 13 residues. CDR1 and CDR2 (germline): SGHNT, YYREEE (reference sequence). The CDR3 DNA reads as TGTGCCAGCAGCCCGGACATGGGTTCTGAAGCTTTCTTT. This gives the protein CASSPDMGSEAFF.

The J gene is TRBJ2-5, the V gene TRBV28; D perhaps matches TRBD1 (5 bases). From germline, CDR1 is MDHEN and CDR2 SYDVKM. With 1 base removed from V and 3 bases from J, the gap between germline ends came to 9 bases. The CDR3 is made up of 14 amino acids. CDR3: CASSLSGYEETQYF. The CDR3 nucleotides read TGTGCCAGCAGTTTATCAGGGTATGAAGAGACCCAGTACTTC.

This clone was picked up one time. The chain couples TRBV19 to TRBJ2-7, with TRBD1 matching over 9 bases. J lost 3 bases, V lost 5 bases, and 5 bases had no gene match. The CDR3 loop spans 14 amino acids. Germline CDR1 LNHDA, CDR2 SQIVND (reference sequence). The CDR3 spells CASSPPDRGYEQYF. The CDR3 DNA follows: TGTGCCAGTAGTCCCCCGGACAGGGGCTACGAGCAGTACTTC.